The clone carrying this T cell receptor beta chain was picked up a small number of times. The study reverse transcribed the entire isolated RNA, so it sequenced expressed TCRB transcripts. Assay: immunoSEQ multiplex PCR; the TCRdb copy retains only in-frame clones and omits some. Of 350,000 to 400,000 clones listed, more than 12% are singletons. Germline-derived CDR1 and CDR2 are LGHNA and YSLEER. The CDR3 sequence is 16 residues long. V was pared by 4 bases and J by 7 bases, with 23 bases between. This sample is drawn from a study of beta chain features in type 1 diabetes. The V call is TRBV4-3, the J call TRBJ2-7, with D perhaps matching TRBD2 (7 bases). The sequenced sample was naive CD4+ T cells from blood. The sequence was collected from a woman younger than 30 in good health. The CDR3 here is CASSLEAGHSSLEQYF. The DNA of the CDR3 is TGCGCCAGCAGCCTCGAAGCGGGACACTCATCCCTTGAGCAGTACTTC.